These 10 T cell receptor beta chains originate from one sample sequenced in a study of T cell repertoires in cytomegalovirus infection. TCRdb re-analysed the reads in MiXCR, keeping a single row per CDR3 protein. The sample has 200,000 to 250,000 distinct CDR3 sequences, approximately 22% seen once; the top ten hold approximately 18%. Material: CD8+ T cells from PBMCs. The receptors here all came from a human donor in good health (CMV status not recorded). Some clones in this sample may be carry-over from other donors' samples.

This clonotype was observed many times. The chain employs TRBV7-9 and TRBJ2-5; no firm D call. CDR1 and CDR2 from the germline V gene are SEHNR and FQNEAQ (reference sequence). V dropped 1 base and J dropped 1 base, with 10 bases sitting between them. The CDR3 runs to 15 residues. CDR3 sequence: CASSLESGRQETQYF. In DNA, the CDR3 is TGTGCCAGCAGCTTAGAATCCGGGCGCCAAGAGACCCAGTACTTC.

The J gene is TRBJ2-1, the V gene TRBV10-3, with TRBD2 matching 14 bases. Germline-derived CDR1 and CDR2 are ENHRY and SYGVKD. The CDR3 runs 16 residues. Trimming at V came to 7 bases and at J to 7 bases, leaving 9 bases not matched to a gene. Here the CDR3 DNA reads TGTGCCATCACGGGTGGACTAGCGGGGGGCTATAATGAGCAGTTCTTC. This translates into CAITGGLAGGYNEQFF.

V gene TRBV7-9 combines with J gene TRBJ2-5; possibly TRBD2 for D (5 bases). CDR1 and CDR2 from the germline V gene are SEHNR and FQNEAQ (reference sequence). The germline V and J ends were trimmed by 3 bases and 3 bases, with 11 bases remaining between them. CDR3 size: 14 residues. CDR3 nucleotides: TGTGCCAGCAGCTTCCCCGGGGTCAAAGAGACCCAGTACTTC. Its translation is CASSFPGVKETQYF. Complete variable domain (other parts from reference TRBV7-9 and TRBJ2-5): DTGVSQNPRHKITKRGQNVTFRCDPISEHNRLYWYRQTLGQGPEFLTYFQNEAQLEKSRLLSDRFSAERPKGSFSTLEIQRTEQGDSAMYLCASSFPGVKETQYFGPGTRLLVL.

The gene calls are TRBV2 and TRBJ1-2, with no clear D. Deletions cut 1 base from V and 3 bases from J, with 12 bases between. CDR1 and CDR2 (germline): SNHLY, FYNNEI. The CDR3 has 15 amino acids. The CDR3 sequence is CASSEGGLVDYGYTF. The CDR3 DNA sequence: TGTGCCAGCAGTGAAGGAGGGCTTGTTGACTATGGCTACACCTTC. Variable domain in full (rest from reference TRBV2 and TRBJ1-2): EPEVTQTPSHQVTQMGQEVILRCVPISNHLYFYWYRQILGQKVEFLVSFYNNEISEKSEIFDDQFSVERPDGSNFTLKIRSTKLEDSAMYFCASSEGGLVDYGYTFGSGTRLTVV.

This clonotype has at least ten counts. J is TRBJ2-1 and V is TRBV7-6; TRBD2 agrees at 12 bases. V shed 5 bases, J shed 11 bases, and the junction held 10 bases outside the gene matches. Germline CDR1 reads SGHVS; CDR2 reads FNYEAQ. The CDR3 length is 15 residues. CDR3 DNA: TGTGCCAGCAGCCCGGGGACTAGCGGGCTCCCAAAGCAGTTCTTC. The encoded protein is CASSPGTSGLPKQFF. The full variable domain, with the rest looked up from reference TRBV7-6 and TRBJ2-1, is GAGVSQSPRYKVTKRGQDVALRCDPISGHVSLYWYRQALGQGPEFLTYFNYEAQQDKSGLPNDRFSAERPEGSISTLTIQRTEQRDSAMYRCASSPGTSGLPKQFFGPGTRLTVL.

This clonotype was detected only once. A single base separates this from a much larger clone, so it may be a read error. This chain's CDR3 is CASKTGNTVAFF. The CDR3 coding sequence is TGTGCCAGCAAGACCGGGAACACTGTAGCTTTCTTT. V is TRBV19 and J is TRBJ1-1, with D unresolved. This CDR3 is built from 12 residues. The germline gives CDR1 LNHDA, CDR2 SQIVND (reference sequence).

This clonotype was recorded at least ten times. The chain employs TRBV24-1 and TRBJ2-3; 7 nucleotides align to TRBD1. The CDR3 loop spans 17 amino acids. Per the germline V gene, CDR1 is KGHDR and CDR2 is SFDVKD. J lost 3 bases, V lost 3 bases, and 11 bases had no gene match. CDR3 in amino acids: CATSDNFRDSLTDTQYF. The CDR3 bases are TGTGCCACCAGTGATAATTTCCGGGACAGCCTAACAGATACGCAGTATTTT.

This clonotype was seen repeatedly, ten times or more. V usage is TRBV28 and J usage is TRBJ2-2; D remains ambiguous. The length of the CDR3 is 11 residues. Germline-derived CDR1 and CDR2 are MDHEN and SYDVKM. With 3 bases removed from V and 6 bases from J, the gap between germline ends came to 2 bases. The CDR3 nucleotides read TGTGCCAGCAGTTTTCCCGGGGAGCTGTTTTTT. Translation: CASSFPGELFF. Drawing the rest from reference TRBV28 and TRBJ2-2, the complete variable domain is DVKVTQSSRYLVKRTGEKVFLECVQDMDHENMFWYRQDPGLGLRLIYFSYDVKMKEKGDIPEGYSVSREKKERFSLILESASTNQTSMYLCASSFPGELFFGEGSRLTVL.

This clonotype has just one count. The rearrangement joins TRBV29-1 to TRBJ2-2; 8 bases map to TRBD1. The CDR3 runs to 14 residues. V lost 7 bases and J lost 3; bases outside the gene matches: 7. Germline CDR1 is SQVTM and CDR2 is ANQGSEA. Written as DNA, the CDR3 is TGCAGCGCCAGACAGGGGACTTACACCGGGGAGCTGTTTTTT. Translated: CSARQGTYTGELFF.

The chain has TRBV2 and TRBJ2-7, with D possibly matching TRBD2 (6 bases). Germline values: CDR1 SNHLY, CDR2 FYNNEI. There are 13 residues in the CDR3. The V end lost 6 bases, the J end lost 0 bases, and 9 bases lay between the germline ends. The DNA for the CDR3 is TGTGCCAGCAGGGGACTTCCCTCCTACGAGCAGTACTTC. Its translation is CASRGLPSYEQYF. The entire variable domain, with the rest obtained from reference TRBV2 and TRBJ2-7, is as follows: EPEVTQTPSHQVTQMGQEVILRCVPISNHLYFYWYRQILGQKVEFLVSFYNNEISEKSEIFDDQFSVERPDGSNFTLKIRSTKLEDSAMYFCASRGLPSYEQYFGPGTRLTVT.